This T cell receptor beta chain is from a study of cytomegalovirus exposure and HLA in healthy donors. Study-wide results and caveats: It was about 180 TCR beta chains that were listed as cytomegalovirus-associated.

The PCR used 60 Vbeta and 13 Jbeta primers. Here immunoSEQ multiplex PCR was the method, and the copy in TCRdb shows in-frame clones only, minus some. The table lists over 200,000 clones, 55% to 75% of them singletons. As to this clone: Antigen: not known.

CDR1 and CDR2 (germline): MNHEY, SVGAGI. The CDR3 covers 15 residues. Trimming removed 2 bases at V and 4 bases at J, with 11 bases between. What was sequenced was PBMCs. The chain carries TRBV6-5 and TRBJ1-4; D call uncertain. The receptor's source is a man aged 35-49 years in good health and CMV-seropositive. CDR3: CASSYVALDNEKLFF. In DNA, the CDR3 is TGTGCCAGCAGTTACGTCGCCCTAGATAATGAAAAACTGTTTTTT.